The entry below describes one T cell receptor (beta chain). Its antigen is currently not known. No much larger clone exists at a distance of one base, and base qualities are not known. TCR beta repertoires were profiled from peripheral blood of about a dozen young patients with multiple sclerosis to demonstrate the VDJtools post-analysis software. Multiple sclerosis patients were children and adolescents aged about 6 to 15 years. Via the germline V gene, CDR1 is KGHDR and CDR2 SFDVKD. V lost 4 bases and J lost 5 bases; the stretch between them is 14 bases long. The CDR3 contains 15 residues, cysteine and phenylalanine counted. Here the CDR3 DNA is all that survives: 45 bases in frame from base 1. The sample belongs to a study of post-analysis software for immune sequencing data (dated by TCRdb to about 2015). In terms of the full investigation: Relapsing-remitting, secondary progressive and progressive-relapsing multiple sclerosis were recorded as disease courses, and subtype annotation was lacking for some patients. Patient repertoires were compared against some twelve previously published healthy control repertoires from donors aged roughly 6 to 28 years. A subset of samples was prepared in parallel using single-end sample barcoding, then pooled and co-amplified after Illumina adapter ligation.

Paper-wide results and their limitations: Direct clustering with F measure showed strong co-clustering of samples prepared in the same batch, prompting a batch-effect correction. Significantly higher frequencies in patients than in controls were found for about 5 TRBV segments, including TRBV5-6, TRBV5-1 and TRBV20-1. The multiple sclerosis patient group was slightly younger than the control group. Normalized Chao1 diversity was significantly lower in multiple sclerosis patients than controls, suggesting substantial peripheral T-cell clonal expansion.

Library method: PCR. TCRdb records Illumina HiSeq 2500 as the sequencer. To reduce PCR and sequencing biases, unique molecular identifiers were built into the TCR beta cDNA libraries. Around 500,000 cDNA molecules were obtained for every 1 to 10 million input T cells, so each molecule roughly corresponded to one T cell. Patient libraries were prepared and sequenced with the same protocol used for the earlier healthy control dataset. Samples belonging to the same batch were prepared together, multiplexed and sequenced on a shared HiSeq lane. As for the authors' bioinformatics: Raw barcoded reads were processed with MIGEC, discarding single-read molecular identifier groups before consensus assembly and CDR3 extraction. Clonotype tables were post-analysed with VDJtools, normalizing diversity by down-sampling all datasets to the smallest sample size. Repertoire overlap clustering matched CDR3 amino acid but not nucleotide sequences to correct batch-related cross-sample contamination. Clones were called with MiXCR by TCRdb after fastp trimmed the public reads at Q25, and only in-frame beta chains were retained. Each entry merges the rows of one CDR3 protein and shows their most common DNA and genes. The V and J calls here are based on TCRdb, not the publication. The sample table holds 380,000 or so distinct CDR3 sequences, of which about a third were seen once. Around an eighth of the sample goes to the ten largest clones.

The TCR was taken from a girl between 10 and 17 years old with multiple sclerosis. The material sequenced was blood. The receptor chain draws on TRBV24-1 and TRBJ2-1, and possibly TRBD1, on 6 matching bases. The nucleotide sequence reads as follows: TGTGCCACCAGTGAAACGGGACACATGAACAATGAGCAGTTCTTC. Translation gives CATSETGHMNNEQFF.